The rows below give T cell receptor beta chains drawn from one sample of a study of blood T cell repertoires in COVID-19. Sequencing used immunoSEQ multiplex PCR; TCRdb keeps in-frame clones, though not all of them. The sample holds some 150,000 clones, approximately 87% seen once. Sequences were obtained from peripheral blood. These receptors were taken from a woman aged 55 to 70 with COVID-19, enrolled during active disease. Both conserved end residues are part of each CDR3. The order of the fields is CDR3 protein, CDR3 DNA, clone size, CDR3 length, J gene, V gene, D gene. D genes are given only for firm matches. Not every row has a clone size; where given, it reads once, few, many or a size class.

CASSLPYPGLAGGRSYEQYF	TGCGCCAGCAGCCTCCCCTACCCGGGACTAGCGGGAGGGAGGTCCTACGAGCAGTACTTC	NA	20	TRBJ2-7	TRBV4-1	TRBD2
CASSPRGSGGSYNEQFF	TGTGCCAGCTCACCCCGGGGTAGCGGGGGTTCCTACAATGAGCAGTTCTTC	NA	17	TRBJ2-1	TRBV18	TRBD2
CSVSDSAYEQYF	TGCAGCGTTTCGGACAGCGCCTACGAGCAGTACTTC	NA	12	TRBJ2-7	TRBV29-1	NA
CASSFWDRTYEQYF	TGTGCCAGCAGTTTTTGGGACAGAACCTACGAGCAGTACTTC	NA	14	TRBJ2-7	TRBV27	TRBD1
CASSRLGGGQGVGEQYF	TGTGCCAGCAGTCGCCTGGGTGGGGGACAGGGGGTTGGCGAGCAGTACTTC	NA	17	TRBJ2-7	TRBV7-8	TRBD1
CASSRGAEWGGRVGYTF	TGTGCCAGCAGTCGCGGCGCCGAATGGGGCGGAAGGGTTGGCTACACCTTC	NA	17	TRBJ1-2	TRBV27	NA
CASSQGNQPQHF	TGTGCCAGTTCCCAGGGGAATCAGCCCCAGCATTTT	NA	12	TRBJ1-5	TRBV19	NA
CASKTSGSADTQYF	TGTGCCAGTAAGACTAGCGGGAGTGCCGATACGCAGTATTTT	NA	14	TRBJ2-3	TRBV19	TRBD2
CASSYIGTGGNSPLHF	TGTGCCAGCAGTTACATCGGGACAGGGGGTAATTCACCCCTCCACTTT	NA	16	TRBJ1-6	TRBV6-2/TRBV6-3	TRBD1
CASSPQSSYNSPLHF	TGTGCCAGCAGCCCACAGAGCTCCTATAATTCACCCCTCCACTTT	NA	15	TRBJ1-6	TRBV7-2	NA
CASSLRGTYEQYF	TGCGCCAGCAGCTTGAGGGGGACCTACGAGCAGTACTTC	few	13	TRBJ2-7	TRBV5-1	NA
CASSQVSLLNTEAFF	TGTGCCAGCAGCCAAGTCAGTCTCCTGAACACTGAAGCTTTCTTT	NA	15	TRBJ1-1	TRBV4-2	NA
CASSPRSGGETQYF	TGTGCCAGCAGTCCCCGTTCGGGGGGCGAGACCCAGTACTTC	NA	14	TRBJ2-5	TRBV6-5	NA
CAFANGGSFAYEQYF	TGTGCCTTCGCGAATGGGGGGAGTTTCGCCTACGAGCAGTACTTC	NA	15	TRBJ2-7	TRBV30	NA
CASSFPGSDTIYF	TGTGCCAGCAGTTTTCCAGGGTCAGACACCATATATTTT	NA	13	TRBJ1-3	TRBV12-3/TRBV12-4	NA
CASSSRAGNSPLHF	TGTGCCAGCAGCTCTCGCGCGGGCAATTCACCCCTCCACTTT	NA	14	TRBJ1-6	TRBV7-9	NA
CASSGRHPYEQYF	TGTGCCAGCAGTGGCAGGCACCCTTACGAGCAGTACTTC	once	13	TRBJ2-7	TRBV28	NA
CASSQYKRLNTEAFF	TGTGCCAGCAGCCAATATAAGCGGTTGAACACTGAAGCTTTCTTT	NA	15	TRBJ1-1	TRBV3-1/TRBV3-2	NA
CASSQELAVSMQYF	TGTGCCAGCAGCCAAGAACTAGCGGTGTCAATGCAGTATTTT	NA	14	TRBJ2-3	TRBV3-1/TRBV3-2	TRBD2
CASSGYSGGRETQYF	TGTGCCAGCAGTGGATATAGCGGGGGGAGAGAGACCCAGTACTTC	NA	15	TRBJ2-5	TRBV27	TRBD2
CASSLSSGSADTQYF	TGTGCCAGCAGCTTAAGTAGCGGGAGTGCAGATACGCAGTATTTT	once	15	TRBJ2-3	TRBV7-2	TRBD2
CASSPHPLGGLLGSYNSPLHF	TGTGCCAGCAGCCCCCACCCCCTGGGGGGACTTCTCGGCTCCTATAATTCACCCCTCCACTTT	NA	21	TRBJ1-6	TRBV14	NA
CANLAEGSEPYEQYF	TGTGCCAACCTTGCGGAGGGATCCGAACCCTACGAGCAGTACTTC	NA	15	TRBJ2-7	TRBV9	NA
CASSLSLAGAVEQYF	TGTGCCAGCAGCCTTAGTCTAGCGGGAGCGGTAGAGCAGTACTTC	NA	15	TRBJ2-7	TRBV11-3	TRBD2
CASSSGTGLYGQYF	TGTGCCAGCAGCTCCGGGACAGGACTCTACGGGCAGTACTTC	once	14	TRBJ2-7	TRBV27	TRBD1
CASSYGGSSPLHF	TGTGCCAGCAGTTACGGAGGAAGTTCACCCCTCCACTTT	NA	13	TRBJ1-6	TRBV6-5	NA
CASSLDLRSNEKLFF	TGTGCCAGCAGCTTAGATCTTAGGAGTAATGAAAAACTGTTTTTT	NA	15	TRBJ1-4	TRBV11-2	NA
CASSLAPQGAIAEAFF	TGTGCCAGCAGCTTAGCCCCCCAGGGGGCGATCGCTGAAGCTTTCTTT	NA	16	TRBJ1-1	TRBV7-2	TRBD1
CASNPGDLMNTEAFF	TGCGCCAGCAACCCAGGGGACCTCATGAACACTGAAGCTTTCTTT	once	15	TRBJ1-1	TRBV5-1	NA
CASIQGSTEAFF	TGTGCCAGTATCCAGGGGAGCACTGAAGCTTTCTTT	NA	12	TRBJ1-1	TRBV19	NA
CASSRDRGFSYEQYF	TGTGCCAGCAGCAGAGACAGGGGTTTCTCCTACGAGCAGTACTTC	NA	15	TRBJ2-7	TRBV9	TRBD1
CASSLAQGPPSTQYF	TGTGCCAGCAGCTTAGCCCAGGGGCCCCCATCGACCCAGTACTTC	NA	15	TRBJ2-5	TRBV11-3	NA
CASRYSRESLVQYF	TGTGCCAGCAGATATTCCCGGGAGTCGCTAGTGCAGTACTTC	few	14	TRBJ2-7	TRBV28	NA
CASSPDRGNYGYTF	TGTGCCAGTAGTCCTGACAGGGGAAACTATGGCTACACCTTC	NA	14	TRBJ1-2	TRBV19	TRBD1
CASSAPDRGSGANVLTF	TGTGCCAGCAGTGCCCCGGACAGGGGATCTGGGGCCAACGTCCTGACTTTC	NA	17	TRBJ2-6	TRBV6-1	TRBD1